One and the same sample provided the 18 T cell receptor beta chains below, sequenced in a study of CD8+CD57+ T cells in acquired aplastic anemia. CDR3 and TCR beta VDJ profiling relied on genomic DNA as the template. TCRdb re-called the reads with MiXCR, one entry per CDR3 protein. The sample lists 180,000 or so distinct CDR3 sequences; approximately 45% were seen once. The specimen was sorted CD4+, CD8+, or CD8+CD57+ T cells (not recorded which) from PBMCs. The receptors here all came from a human donor in good health.

The chain couples TRBV7-2 to TRBJ2-1, with D unresolved. Trimming removed 5 bases at V and 9 bases at J, with 11 bases between. CDR1 is SGHTA, CDR2 FQGNSA, per germline. This CDR3 spans 12 amino acids. CDR3 region: CASSRTGFEQFF. CDR3 bases: TGTGCCAGCAGCCGGACCGGGTTTGAGCAGTTCTTC.

Of note for this clonotype: The junction shows a germline mismatch at one end, possibly a read error. V is TRBV4-1 and J is TRBJ2-6; TRBD1 agrees at 9 bases. The germline CDR1 and CDR2 sequences are MGHRA and YSYEKL. There are 20 residues in the CDR3. This CDR3 reads CVSSQDRGTGILPGANVLTF. The CDR3 DNA sequence: TGCGTCAGCAGCCAAGATCGAGGGACAGGGATCCTACCTGGGGCCAACGTCCTGACTTTC.

This clonotype was counted ten times or more. The chain has TRBV25-1 and TRBJ2-7, with 7 bases aligning to TRBD2. Germline CDR1 MGHDK, CDR2 SYGVNS. This CDR3 contains 21 residues. V was pared by 3 bases and J by 1 base, with 24 bases of the junction left unmatched. DNA of the CDR3: TGTGCCAGCAGTGACCTCCCCACAAAAGACTCACTTAGCGGGCCTTCCTACGAGCAGTACTTC. Translating it yields CASSDLPTKDSLSGPSYEQYF.

Ten or more counts support this clonotype. The chain carries TRBV5-5 and TRBJ2-3, with D perhaps matching TRBD1 (6 bases). The CDR3 runs to 15 residues. The ends were cut back, 0 bases at V and 1 base at J, with 9 bases in the middle. Germline V gene lookup returns CDR1 SGHKS and CDR2 YYEKEE (reference sequence). The DNA of the CDR3 is TGTGCCAGCAGCTTGGACAGGGTTGGCACAGATACGCAGTATTTT. Encoded protein: CASSLDRVGTDTQYF.

The chain is built from TRBV20-1 and TRBJ1-3, with TRBD1 matching 8 bases. Germline-derived CDR1 and CDR2 are DFQATT and SNEGSKA (reference sequence). V shed 3 bases and J 2 bases; nucleotides not matched to a gene: 6. CDR3 length: 15 amino acids. DNA for the CDR3: TGCAGTGCTAGGGGGCCGACAGGGGCTGGAAACACCATATATTTT. Protein sequence: CSARGPTGAGNTIYF.

The chain carries TRBV2 and TRBJ2-7; D might be TRBD1 (5 bases). Germline V lookup: CDR1 SNHLY, CDR2 FYNNEI. This CDR3 comprises 15 residues. Deletions cut 6 bases from V and 3 bases from J, with 18 bases between. CDR3 residues: CASSLDSRVFYEQYF. For the CDR3, the DNA is TGTGCCAGCAGCTTAGATAGCAGGGTCTTCTACGAGCAGTACTTC.

This clonotype was observed a handful of times. The chain links TRBV20-1 to TRBJ2-7, with 8 bases that match TRBD2. This CDR3 region has 15 residues. Germline V gene sequence: CDR1 DFQATT, CDR2 SNEGSKA (reference sequence). The trim removed 4 bases at V and 4 bases at J, leaving 12 bases unmatched. CDR3 in DNA: TGCAGTGCTACAAGCCGGGTAGCGGGGAATTACGAGCAGTACTTC. Amino acid sequence: CSATSRVAGNYEQYF.

Only one count was recorded for this clonotype. CDR3 residues: CSVEAGSGITDTYGYTF. Written as DNA, the CDR3 is TGCAGCGTTGAGGCTGGTAGCGGAATCACAGATACCTATGGCTACACCTTC. J is TRBJ1-2 and V is TRBV29-1; D is unclear. Trimming left V 3 bases short and J 4 bases short, with 24 bases between. The CDR3 length is 17 residues. The germline V gene has CDR1 SQVTM and CDR2 ANQGSEA. Together with reference TRBV29-1 and TRBJ1-2, the CDR3 gives the full variable domain: SAVISQKPSRDICQRGTSLTIQCQVDSQVTMMFWYRQQPGQSLTLIATANQGSEATYESGFVIDKFPISRPNLTFSTLTVSNMSPEDSSIYLCSVEAGSGITDTYGYTFGSGTRLTVV.

The chain links TRBV10-3 to TRBJ2-1; D is ambiguous. The ends were cut back, 3 bases at V and 2 bases at J, with 11 bases in the middle. Germline loops: CDR1 ENHRY, CDR2 SYGVKD. CDR3 length equals 15 residues. Written as DNA, the CDR3 is TGTGCCATCAGTGATTTGCGGAGACCCTACAATGAGCAGTTCTTC. Translated: CAISDLRRPYNEQFF.

J is TRBJ2-1 and V is TRBV15; 9 bases fit TRBD2. This CDR3 spans 16 amino acids. V dropped 3 bases and J dropped 3; count of bases not matched to a gene: 6. Germline V lookup: CDR1 LNHNV, CDR2 YYDKDF (reference sequence). CDR3 nucleotide sequence: TGTGCCACCAGCAGCCTCACTAGCGGGCTCTACAATGAGCAGTTCTTC. Translated: CATSSLTSGLYNEQFF. Based on the CDR3 plus reference TRBV15 and TRBJ2-1, the full variable domain is DAMVIQNPRYQVTQFGKPVTLSCSQTLNHNVMYWYQQKSSQAPKLLFHYYDKDFNNEADTPDNFQSRRPNTSFCFLDIRSPGLGDTAMYLCATSSLTSGLYNEQFFGPGTRLTVL.

This clonotype was seen ten or more times. This chain connects TRBV27 to TRBJ2-7; 7 bases align to TRBD1. Germline values: CDR1 MNHEY, CDR2 SMNVEV (reference sequence). The CDR3 is made up of 14 amino acids. Trimming cost V 2 bases and J 5 bases; bases outside gene matches: 6. The CDR3 sequence is CASSLGDRTNEQYF. CDR3 bases: TGTGCCAGCAGTTTAGGGGACAGAACCAACGAGCAGTACTTC.

This clonotype was recorded at least ten times. This chain links TRBV2 with TRBJ1-2; no definite D call. Germline-derived CDR1 and CDR2 are SNHLY and FYNNEI. CDR3 size: 14 residues. With 4 bases removed from V and 2 bases from J, the gap between germline ends came to 11 bases. The CDR3: CASSGVAGNYGYTF. The CDR3 DNA sequence: TGTGCCAGCAGTGGAGTAGCAGGCAACTATGGCTACACCTTC.

This clonotype was observed at least ten times. The chain has TRBV19 and TRBJ1-6, with a weak D call TRBD1 (6 bases). The CDR3 spans 13 residues. Germline loops: CDR1 LNHDA, CDR2 SQIVND (reference sequence). The ends were cut back, 10 bases at V and 7 bases at J, with 14 bases in the middle. CDR3 sequence reads: CAIGDTVNSPLHF. CDR3 in DNA: TGTGCCATTGGGGACACCGTAAATTCACCCCTCCACTTT.

The V and J genes are TRBV14 and TRBJ1-1, with 7 bases matching TRBD1. V was clipped by 4 bases and J by 6 bases; unmatched bases: 8. The CDR3 extends over 14 amino acids. Per the germline V gene, CDR1 is SGHDN and CDR2 is FVKESK. CDR3 sequence: CASSLGTGDAEAFF. The CDR3 DNA is TGTGCCAGCAGCCTCGGCACAGGGGATGCTGAAGCTTTCTTT.

The genes are TRBV2 and TRBJ2-2, with D uncertain. The CDR3 spans 13 residues. Germline CDR1 and CDR2: SNHLY and FYNNEI. V was pared by 4 bases and J by 6 bases, with 9 bases between. In DNA, the CDR3 is TGTGCCAGCAGTGTGATCGGGCCCGGGGAGCTGTTTTTT. The encoded protein is CASSVIGPGELFF.

V is TRBV29-1 and J is TRBJ2-7; no clear D. The V end was cut by 4 bases, the J end by 5 bases, with 18 bases between. This CDR3 spans 14 amino acids. Germline values: CDR1 SQVTM, CDR2 ANQGSEA. The CDR3 DNA reads TGCAGCGTTGGATCCAGAAGGGTGCGACACGAGCAGTACTTC. Its translation is CSVGSRRVRHEQYF.

The chain is built from TRBV19 and TRBJ1-2, with TRBD1 matching over 11 bases. The CDR3 length is 15 residues. With V trimmed by 5 bases and J by 4 bases, 6 bases remained unmatched. In germline, CDR1 is LNHDA, CDR2 SQIVND (reference sequence). CDR3 coding DNA: TGTGCCAGTAGTGGACAGGGGGCTGGGATCTATGGCTACACCTTC. It specifies CASSGQGAGIYGYTF.

At least ten counts were recorded for this clonotype. The germline gene is not matched at one end of the junction; a read error may be the cause. V and J are TRBV2 and TRBJ1-5; D is uncertain. Germline V CDR1 and CDR2: SNHLY, FYNNEI. The CDR3 loop spans 15 amino acids. The CDR3 reads CASSEEYLSNQPRHF. DNA of the CDR3: TGTGCCAGCAGTGAGGAGTACCTAAGCAATCAGCCCCGGCATTTT.